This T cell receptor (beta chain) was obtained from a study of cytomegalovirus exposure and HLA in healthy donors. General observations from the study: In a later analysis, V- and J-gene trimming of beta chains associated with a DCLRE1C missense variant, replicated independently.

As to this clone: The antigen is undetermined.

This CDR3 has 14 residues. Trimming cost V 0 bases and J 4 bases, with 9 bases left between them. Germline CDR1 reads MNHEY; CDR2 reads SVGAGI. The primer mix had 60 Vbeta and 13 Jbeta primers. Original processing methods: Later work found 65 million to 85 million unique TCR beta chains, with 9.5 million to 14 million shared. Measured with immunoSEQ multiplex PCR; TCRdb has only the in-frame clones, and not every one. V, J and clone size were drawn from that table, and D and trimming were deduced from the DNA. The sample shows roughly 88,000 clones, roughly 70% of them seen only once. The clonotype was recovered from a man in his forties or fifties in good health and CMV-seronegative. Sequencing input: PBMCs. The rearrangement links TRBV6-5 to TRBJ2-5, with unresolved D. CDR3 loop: CASSYSPFLETQYF. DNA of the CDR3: TGTGCCAGCAGTTACTCCCCGTTCCTAGAGACCCAGTACTTC.